These 27 T cell receptor beta chains originate from one sample sequenced in a study of beta chain features in type 1 diabetes. Of the isolated RNA, all was reverse transcribed, and so the sequenced material was expressed TCRB transcripts. Assay used: immunoSEQ multiplex PCR; TCRdb lists only in-frame clones, some missing. This sample carries 200,000 to 300,000 clones, around 14% of them seen once, and the ten largest clones take roughly 0.024%. Input material: naive CD4+ T cells from blood. These TCRs come from a woman aged 40 to 50 in good health.

The table lists this clone with a few counts. The chain carries TRBV5-1 and TRBJ2-2; 9 bases match TRBD1. The CDR3 consists of 15 residues. Losses at the gene ends were 0 bases for V and 5 bases for J; bases not matched to a gene: 2. The germline V gene encodes CDR1 SGHRS and CDR2 YFSETQ. This chain's CDR3 is CASSLDGQGTGELFF. The DNA for the CDR3 is TGCGCCAGCAGCTTGGACGGACAGGGGACCGGGGAGCTGTTTTTT.

This clone has more than one count but fewer than ten. V gene TRBV15 combines with J gene TRBJ2-1, with 8 bases that match TRBD1. The CDR3 runs 15 residues. V shed 0 bases and J 5 bases; nucleotides not matched to a gene: 3. CDR1 is LNHNV and CDR2 is YYDKDF in the germline V gene (reference sequence). The CDR3 DNA reads TGTGCCACCAGCAGAGACCCAGGGGGCCACAATGAGCAGTTCTTC. It encodes CATSRDPGGHNEQFF.

V gene TRBV11-2 combines with J gene TRBJ1-2, with D possibly TRBD1 on 5 matching bases. V lost 2 bases, J lost 3 bases, and 19 bases lay in between. The CDR3 sequence is 17 residues long. CDR1 and CDR2 from the germline V gene are SGHAT and FQNNGV. The CDR3 reads CASSLLYTQGIDYGYTF. The CDR3 DNA is TGTGCCAGCAGCTTATTATATACGCAGGGAATAGACTATGGCTACACCTTC. The variable domain in full, with the rest retrieved from reference TRBV11-2 and TRBJ1-2, is EAGVAQSPRYKIIEKRQSVAFWCNPISGHATLYWYQQILGQGPKLLIQFQNNGVVDDSQLPKDRFSAERLKGVDSTLKIQPAKLEDSAVYLCASSLLYTQGIDYGYTFGSGTRLTVV.

This clone was detected a few times. V is TRBV7-2 and J is TRBJ2-2; TRBD2 is a possible D gene (5 bases). This CDR3 is 12 amino acids long. With 6 bases removed from V and 8 bases from J, the gap between germline ends came to 10 bases. Germline CDR1 and CDR2: SGHTA and FQGNSA. CDR3 in amino acids: CASSIGLGELFF. The CDR3 nucleotides are TGTGCCAGCAGTATCGGACTGGGGGAGCTGTTTTTT.

The genes are TRBV19 and TRBJ2-7; tentatively, D is TRBD1 (5 bases). Germline V gives CDR1 LNHDA, CDR2 SQIVND (reference sequence). The CDR3 runs to 14 residues. Deletions cut 6 bases from V and 4 bases from J, with 16 bases between. The CDR3 DNA follows: TGTGCCAGTAGGCCGACAGAGGTATTATACGAGCAGTACTTC. This encodes CASRPTEVLYEQYF.

This clone came up a few times. The rearrangement uses TRBV15 and TRBJ2-5; 7 bases agree with TRBD1. The CDR3 is made up of 14 amino acids. The junction had 6 bases not matched to a gene; V was cut back by 3 bases and J by 5 bases. Germline V lookup: CDR1 LNHNV, CDR2 YYDKDF (reference sequence). In nucleotides, the CDR3 is TGTGCCACCAGCAGGAGACAGGGTTGGGAGACCCAGTACTTC. Its protein is CATSRRQGWETQYF.

This clone was counted at least ten times. The chain recombines TRBV29-1 with TRBJ2-4, with D maybe TRBD1 (6 bases). V was cut by 4 bases and J by 2 bases, with 12 bases left in between. The CDR3 runs to 14 residues. Germline CDR1 is SQVTM and CDR2 is ANQGSEA. CDR3 residues: CSVVLRDTKNIQYF. CDR3 sequence (DNA): TGCAGCGTTGTCCTCCGGGACACCAAAAACATTCAGTACTTC.

The chain carries TRBV9 and TRBJ1-2; D remains ambiguous. The CDR3 is 14 residues long. CDR1 is SGDLS, CDR2 YYNGEE, per germline. Trimming left V 3 bases short and J 2 bases short, with 11 bases between. CDR3 amino acids: CASSGVRNNYGYTF. The CDR3 bases are TGTGCCAGCAGCGGAGTGAGGAACAACTATGGCTACACCTTC.

Only a few counts were recorded for this clone. The chain combines TRBV4-3 with TRBJ2-5; D is perhaps TRBD2 (5 bases). The CDR3 length is 15 residues. Trimming took off 1 base at V and 2 bases at J, with 11 bases between the two ends. Germline loops: CDR1 LGHNA, CDR2 YSLEER. CDR3 bases: TGCGCCAGCAGCCAAGGGGCTTGGAGGCAAGAGACCCAGTACTTC. It yields the protein CASSQGAWRQETQYF.

V usage is TRBV20-1 and J usage is TRBJ2-1; 8 positions match TRBD1. The CDR3 extends over 11 amino acids. J was trimmed by 12 bases and V by 6 bases; bases with no gene match: 7. Germline CDR1 and CDR2: DFQATT and SNEGSKA (reference sequence). The CDR3 here is CSALDRVVQFF. The CDR3 DNA follows: TGCAGTGCCCTGGACAGGGTGGTGCAGTTCTTC.

There are a few counts of this clone. V is TRBV4-2 and J is TRBJ1-1; 11 bases align to TRBD1. The CDR3 contains 19 residues. Germline V CDR1 and CDR2: LGHNA, YNFKEQ. Germline trimming cut 0 bases from V and 0 bases from J; bases unmatched to any gene: 9. Here the CDR3 reads CASSQEGGGQGAMNTEAFF. CDR3 DNA sequence: TGTGCCAGCAGCCAAGAGGGCGGCGGACAGGGGGCAATGAACACTGAAGCTTTCTTT.

This clone occurred a few times. This chain's CDR3 is CASSLMTSGGSTDTQYF. The CDR3 DNA is TGTGCCAGCAGCTTAATGACTAGCGGGGGGAGCACAGATACGCAGTATTTT. The J gene is TRBJ2-3, the V gene TRBV5-4, with 13 bases matching TRBD2. Trimming took 2 bases from V and 0 from J; bases not matched to a gene: 3. Per germline, CDR1 SGHNT and CDR2 YYREEE (reference sequence). The CDR3 length is 17 residues.

This clone showed up just a few times. V usage is TRBV2 and J usage is TRBJ1-5; TRBD1 aligns across 7 bases. Germline-derived CDR1 and CDR2 are SNHLY and FYNNEI. The V and J ends lost 6 bases and 0 bases, in that order; junction bases with no gene match: 11. CDR3 length: 17 amino acids. CDR3 sequence reads: CASSDTGTDFSNQPQHF. The CDR3 nucleotides are TGTGCCAGCAGCGACACCGGGACAGATTTTAGCAATCAGCCCCAGCATTTT.

A few counts support this clone. The chain recombines TRBV5-1 with TRBJ1-1; 8 bases match TRBD1. The J segment lost 1 base and the V segment lost 3 bases, leaving 11 bases of the junction unmatched. The germline V gene has CDR1 SGHRS and CDR2 YFSETQ. The CDR3 is made up of 17 amino acids. The chain's CDR3 is CASSSMLRDRTNTEAFF. The CDR3 DNA reads TGCGCCAGCAGCTCGATGCTCCGGGACAGGACGAACACTGAAGCTTTCTTT.

A few counts support this clone. The rearrangement uses TRBV5-1 and TRBJ2-2, with D possibly matching TRBD1 (5 bases). Germline V CDR1 and CDR2: SGHRS, YFSETQ. Deletions cut 5 bases from V and 3 bases from J, with 14 bases between. The CDR3 loop spans 15 amino acids. The CDR3 coding sequence is TGCGCCAGCAGAATCGGAGACAGTGACACCGGGGAGCTGTTTTTT. It translates to CASRIGDSDTGELFF.

This clone was observed a few times. The rearrangement uses TRBV5-6 and TRBJ1-4, with 10 bases aligning to TRBD1. Germline V gives CDR1 SGHDT, CDR2 YYEEEE. V gave up 4 bases and J gave up 7 bases; unmatched junction bases: 1. The CDR3 consists of 13 residues. The CDR3 region is CASSDRGREKLFF. DNA for the CDR3: TGTGCCAGCAGCGACAGGGGGCGTGAAAAACTGTTTTTT.

The chain uses TRBV11-2 and TRBJ2-1; TRBD2 is a possible D gene (6 bases). The CDR3 sequence is 13 residues long. Germline V gives CDR1 SGHAT, CDR2 FQNNGV. Trimming took 4 bases from V and 6 from J, leaving 10 bases between them. In DNA form, the CDR3 reads TGTGCCAGCAGCTCAGGGACTTTCAATGAGCAGTTCTTC. This gives the protein CASSSGTFNEQFF.

The V call is TRBV21-1, the J call TRBJ2-7; the table's D call, TRBD2, has no DNA check behind it. TRBV21-1 is listed as a pseudogene. CDR3 length: 12 residues. The CDR3 protein is CASSKAGGEQYF. The CDR3 DNA reads TGTGCCAGCAGCAAAGCGGGGGGGGAGCAGTACTTC.

This clone was counted at least ten times. The chain combines TRBV23-1 with TRBJ1-6, with D hard to call. TRBV23-1 is assigned to the ORF class and has an uncertain function. V lost 0 bases and J lost 5, with 11 bases in between. This CDR3 is 16 amino acids long. As DNA, the CDR3 is TGCGCCAGCAGTCAATCGCATGGACTGAATAATTCACCCCTCCACTTT. Translating gives CASSQSHGLNNSPLHF.

This clone was seen a few times. This chain connects TRBV15 to TRBJ2-1; TRBD2 is a possible D gene (6 bases). The V gene lost 1 base and the J gene lost 5 bases, with 18 bases spanning the gap. The CDR3 is made up of 17 amino acids. Germline CDR1 and CDR2: LNHNV and YYDKDF (reference sequence). This chain's CDR3 is CATSRGPWGEKDNEQFF. For the CDR3, the DNA is TGTGCCACCAGCAGAGGTCCCTGGGGGGAGAAAGACAATGAGCAGTTCTTC.

The chain is built from TRBV9 and TRBJ1-2; D may be TRBD1 (5 bases). This CDR3 contains 14 residues. Germline V gene lookup returns CDR1 SGDLS and CDR2 YYNGEE. Trimming took off 3 bases at V and 8 bases at J, with 17 bases between the two ends. The chain's CDR3 is CASSAGGPYGGYTF. Written as DNA, the CDR3 is TGTGCCAGCAGCGCCGGGGGACCCTACGGGGGCTACACCTTC.

V is TRBV10-3 and J is TRBJ1-3; D gene ambiguous. The CDR3 runs to 12 residues. The germline V gene encodes CDR1 ENHRY and CDR2 SYGVKD. The V and J ends lost 8 bases and 4 bases respectively, with 9 bases between them. CDR3 bases: TGTGCCATCGGCATCGGGGGAAACACCATATATTTT. Protein sequence: CAIGIGGNTIYF.

The table lists this clone with a few counts. This chain joins TRBV6-1 and TRBJ1-3; D not certain. Germline V gene sequence: CDR1 MNHNS, CDR2 SASEGT. This CDR3 is 15 amino acids long. V gave up 7 bases and J gave up 0 bases, with 13 bases separating them. The CDR3 region is CASILGSPSGNTIYF. Here the CDR3 DNA reads TGTGCCAGCATTCTTGGCAGTCCCTCTGGAAACACCATATATTTT.

This chain joins TRBV2 and TRBJ2-1, with D maybe TRBD2 (6 bases). Trimming took off 7 bases at V and 2 bases at J, with 9 bases between the two ends. The CDR3 has 13 amino acids. The germline CDR1 and CDR2 sequences are SNHLY and FYNNEI. The CDR3 DNA reads TGTGCCAGCACGGAGGGAACCTACAATGAGCAGTTCTTC. It yields the protein CASTEGTYNEQFF.

In this sample, this clone turned up a few times. This chain uses TRBV15 with TRBJ2-3, with 10 bases matching TRBD2. Trimming cost V 1 base and J 6 bases; bases outside gene matches: 7. CDR1 and CDR2 (germline): LNHNV, YYDKDF (reference sequence). This CDR3 has 16 residues. The CDR3, as DNA: TGTGCCACCAGCAGAGGGGGAAGCGGGGGGGCTGATACGCAGTATTTT. Encoded protein: CATSRGGSGGADTQYF.

The chain couples TRBV7-2 to TRBJ1-6; D is unresolved. The CDR3 contains 11 residues. Germline V gene lookup returns CDR1 SGHTA and CDR2 FQGNSA. Deletions cut 3 bases from V and 9 bases from J, with 3 bases between. Here the CDR3 DNA reads TGTGCCAGCAGCTTTAGTTCACCCCTCCACTTT. Translated: CASSFSSPLHF. Full variable domain (missing parts from reference TRBV7-2 and TRBJ1-6): GAGVSQSPSNKVTEKGKDVELRCDPISGHTALYWYRQSLGQGLEFLIYFQGNSAPDKSGLPSDRFSAERTGGSVSTLTIQRTQQEDSAVYLCASSFSSPLHFGNGTRLTVT.

The genes are TRBV5-1 and TRBJ2-7; D perhaps matches TRBD1 (6 bases). The CDR3 has 16 amino acids. V dropped 0 bases and J dropped 7 bases, with 20 bases sitting between them. CDR1 and CDR2 from the germline V gene are SGHRS and YFSETQ. The CDR3 bases are TGCGCCAGCAGCTTGGCGACCGACAGGCTTGGCGGAGAGCAGTACTTC. Its protein product is CASSLATDRLGGEQYF.